These 13 T cell receptor beta chains originate from one sample sequenced in a study of regulatory T cells in long-lasting Graves disease. Arm-PCR of CDR3 regions and iRepertoire HTBI primers were used to build TCR beta libraries. TCRdb recomputed calls from the multiplex PCR reads with MiXCR, one row per CDR3 protein. The table includes 440,000 or so distinct CDR3 sequences, roughly 15% detected once. The time point here: newly diagnosed GD, antithyroid drugs for less than 3 months. Generation of the TCR library employed RNA extracted from PBMCs. These records were also assigned to another study, of T cells in Graves' hyperthyroidism and ophthalmopathy.

The specimen was peripheral blood mononuclear cells (PBMCs), collected at new diagnosis, from a patient treated with antithyroid drugs. These receptors were taken from a woman between 25 and 40 years old with Graves disease.

Only a few counts were recorded for this clonotype. The V gene is TRBV6-2 or TRBV6-3, the J gene TRBJ2-1, with D maybe TRBD2 (6 bases). The CDR3 sequence is 10 residues long. Between the trimmed V and J ends, which lost 8 bases and 13 bases, there was a span of 12 bases. The germline V gene encodes CDR1 MNHEY and CDR2 SVGEGT. CDR3 loop: CASLSGHQFF. CDR3 coding DNA: TGTGCCAGCCTTAGCGGCCACCAGTTCTTC.

This clonotype was picked up a small number of times. The V and J genes are TRBV9 and TRBJ1-3; no reliable D call. This CDR3 is 16 amino acids long. The V gene lost 3 bases and the J gene lost 4 bases, with 17 bases spanning the gap. CDR1 is SGDLS, CDR2 YYNGEE, per germline. The CDR3 reads CASSAGGMALGNTIYF. DNA for the CDR3: TGTGCCAGCAGCGCCGGCGGTATGGCGCTGGGAAACACCATATATTTT.

This clonotype was recorded many times. The CDR3 DNA reads as TGTGCCAGCAGCTTAACTAGCAAAGCTTACGAGCAGTACTTC. Translation: CASSLTSKAYEQYF. The V call is TRBV11-2, the J call TRBJ2-7, with a tentative D call TRBD2 (6 bases). Per germline, CDR1 SGHAT and CDR2 FQNNGV. Trimming cost V 2 bases and J 4 bases, with 12 bases left between them. This CDR3 has 14 amino acids.

This clonotype was counted only a few times. Germline is not matched at one junction end, which may reflect a read error. The chain joins TRBV28 to TRBJ2-7; D is ambiguous. There are 13 residues in the CDR3. Germline CDR1 reads MDHEN; CDR2 reads SYDVKM. This CDR3 reads CATRLGFAYGQYF. CDR3 in DNA: TGTGCCACCAGACTCGGGTTCGCCTACGGGCAGTACTTC.

In its sample, this clonotype was seen a few times. A much larger clone differs by one base, so this may be a read error. The chain couples TRBV7-2 to TRBJ2-3, with 9 bases fitting TRBD2. This CDR3 has 17 residues. Per the germline V gene, CDR1 is SGHTA and CDR2 is FQGNSA. J lost 2 bases, V lost 5 bases, and 11 bases had no gene match. CDR3 bases: TGTGCCAGCAGCCCTTGGGGTGCTAGCGGGAACACAGATACGCAGTATTTT. It yields the protein CASSPWGASGNTDTQYF.

This clonotype was counted between two and nine times. The chain joins TRBV6-1 to TRBJ1-1; no clear D. V lost 3 bases and J lost 7, with 9 bases in between. Germline loops: CDR1 MNHNS, CDR2 SASEGT. This CDR3 region has 12 residues. This CDR3 reads CASSENLNEAFF. The CDR3 nucleotides are TGTGCCAGCAGTGAGAACCTAAATGAAGCTTTCTTT.

This clonotype was counted only a few times. This sequence may be a read error, since a much larger clone differs from it by one base. The chain couples TRBV7-6 to TRBJ2-1; D not resolved. The CDR3 spans 12 residues. From germline, CDR1 is SGHVS and CDR2 FNYEAQ. The CDR3 region has the DNA TGTGCCAACAGCGCCGCCGTGAATGAGCAGTTCTTC. Translating gives CANSAAVNEQFF.

In this sample, this clonotype turned up many times. The rearrangement links TRBV15 to TRBJ2-3, with TRBD2 identical over 8 bases. The ends lost 1 base at V and 4 bases at J; junction bases unmatched: 10. The CDR3 is 17 residues long. Germline values: CDR1 LNHNV, CDR2 YYDKDF (reference sequence). CDR3 sequence reads: CATSRGQSGSVADTQYF. Written as DNA, the CDR3 is TGTGCCACCAGCAGAGGCCAGAGCGGGAGTGTAGCAGATACGCAGTATTTT.

This clonotype was counted many times. The V and J genes are TRBV20-1 and TRBJ2-7; 12 bases map to TRBD1. The V segment lost 0 bases and the J segment 3 bases; nucleotides outside the gene matches: 12. The germline V gene has CDR1 DFQATT and CDR2 SNEGSKA (reference sequence). This CDR3 is 18 amino acids long. In DNA form, the CDR3 reads TGCAGTGCTAGAGATGAGGGACAGGGGGCGCCTCGAGACTACGAGCAGTACTTC. It yields the protein CSARDEGQGAPRDYEQYF.

This clonotype has just a few counts. This chain links TRBV10-2 with TRBJ2-2; 16 positions match TRBD2. The ends lost 2 bases at V and 1 base at J; junction bases unmatched: 7. The CDR3 is made up of 20 amino acids. From germline, CDR1 is WSHSY and CDR2 SAAADI. The CDR3 reads CASSEPPGTSGRGNTGELFF. The CDR3 DNA sequence: TGCGCCAGCAGTGAGCCCCCTGGGACTAGCGGGAGGGGGAACACCGGGGAGCTGTTTTTT.

This clonotype has more than one count but fewer than ten. The chain recombines TRBV6-2 or TRBV6-3 with TRBJ2-5; tentatively, D is TRBD1 (5 bases). The CDR3 has 13 amino acids. The germline CDR1 and CDR2 sequences are MNHEY and SVGEGT. Trimming removed 7 bases from V and 2 bases from J, with 11 bases in between. The CDR3, as DNA: TGTGCCAGCATTCGGACATTTCAAGAGACCCAGTACTTC. This encodes CASIRTFQETQYF.

V usage is TRBV20-1 and J usage is TRBJ1-5; D remains unclear. The CDR3 covers 15 residues. V lost 0 bases and J 4 bases, leaving 13 bases between the germline ends. CDR1 and CDR2 from the germline V gene are DFQATT and SNEGSKA (reference sequence). The CDR3 DNA reads TGCAGTGCTAGAGATTCGGGGATATGGAATCAGCCCCAGCATTTT. This sequence encodes CSARDSGIWNQPQHF.

The chain is built from TRBV6-2 or TRBV6-3 and TRBJ1-5; D call uncertain. The CDR3 sequence is 13 residues long. Germline-derived CDR1 and CDR2 are MNHEY and SVGEGT. Between the trimmed V and J ends, which lost 8 bases and 3 bases, there was a span of 11 bases. DNA for the CDR3: TGTGCCAGCCGAAAGGAGGACAATCAGCCCCAGCATTTT. It specifies CASRKEDNQPQHF.